This TCR beta chain was sequenced during a study of blood T cell repertoires in COVID-19. Generated by immunoSEQ multiplex PCR, the TCRdb table keeps only in-frame clones and is missing some. Of a few hundred thousand clones in the sample, around 87% were seen once. The germline V gene encodes CDR1 MNHEY and CDR2 SVGAGI. This CDR3 is 15 amino acids long. The V and J ends lost 6 bases and 5 bases, in that order; junction bases with no gene match: 10. V usage is TRBV6-5 and J usage is TRBJ2-3; 8 bases line up with TRBD1. The receptor comes from a human donor in a cohort sampled during active COVID-19. Sequencing was done on a sample of peripheral blood. CDR3 sequence reads: CASRPGTGIVDTQYF. The CDR3 DNA follows: TGTGCCAGCAGACCCGGGACAGGTATCGTAGATACGCAGTATTTT.